Shown below are 19 T cell receptor beta chains from a single sample sequenced in a study of blood T cell repertoires in COVID-19 (dated by TCRdb to about 2020). Library preparation employed the immunoSEQ multiplex PCR assay. The table comes from immuneACCESS by way of TCRdb, which keeps in-frame sequences with V and J called. Part of the clones is missing from these tables; in studies checked, under half for an unresolved V gene and the rest for unknown reasons. This sample gives 100,000 to 150,000 clones in total; about 87% of them show up just once. Of the sample, about 2% falls within the top ten clones. The sequencing sample was made of peripheral blood. These TCRs come from a woman in her fifties or sixties with acute or convalescent COVID-19.

The V and J genes are TRBV30 and TRBJ1-2; perhaps TRBD1 as D (5 bases). The CDR3 has 14 amino acids. Per germline, CDR1 GTSNPN and CDR2 SVGIG (reference sequence). Trimming took 1 base from V and 4 from J, leaving 13 bases between them. This CDR3 is CAWSAGLEGYGYTF. DNA of the CDR3: TGTGCCTGGAGTGCGGGACTTGAAGGCTATGGCTACACCTTC.

The chain carries TRBV3-1 (or the pseudogene TRBV3-2) and TRBJ1-2; no definite D call. In germline, CDR1 is LGHDT, CDR2 YNNKEL (reference sequence). The CDR3 sequence is 16 residues long. V was trimmed by 0 bases and J by 5 bases, leaving 16 bases between them. Written as DNA, the CDR3 is TGTGCCAGCAGCCAAGATTCCACCGGGGTTTTGTATGGCTACACCTTC. As protein: CASSQDSTGVLYGYTF.

The rearrangement links TRBV7-3 to TRBJ2-2, with TRBD1 matching 9 bases. CDR1 is SGHTA and CDR2 is FQGTGA in the germline V gene. The V segment lost 1 base and the J segment 0 bases; nucleotides outside the gene matches: 3. The CDR3 is 17 residues long. Written as DNA, the CDR3 is TGTGCCAGCAGCTTAAACCGGGACAGGGCGAACACCGGGGAGCTGTTTTTT. Translated, it gives CASSLNRDRANTGELFF.

The chain is built from TRBV11-2 and TRBJ1-2; D is unclear. Germline CDR1 is SGHAT and CDR2 is FQNNGV. V lost 2 bases and J 4 bases, leaving 11 bases between the germline ends. This CDR3 region has 14 residues. The CDR3 region is CASSLTDQIYGYTF. Here the CDR3 DNA reads TGTGCCAGCAGCTTAACAGACCAAATCTATGGCTACACCTTC.

V gene TRBV4-3 combines with J gene TRBJ1-2; 8 bases fit TRBD1. The CDR3 is 17 amino acids. Germline V gives CDR1 LGHNA, CDR2 YSLEER. V lost 0 bases to trimming and J lost 4 bases; unmatched junction nucleotides: 10. This CDR3 is CASSQDYSQGAFYGYTF. In DNA, the CDR3 is TGCGCCAGCAGCCAAGATTATTCGCAGGGGGCTTTCTATGGCTACACCTTC.

The chain carries TRBV2 and TRBJ2-3; possibly TRBD1 for D (7 bases). CDR1 and CDR2 (germline): SNHLY, FYNNEI. The CDR3 sequence is 15 residues long. V was shortened by 6 bases and J by 6 bases, with 19 bases between the two germline ends. The CDR3 reads CASSLGQPGVDTQYF. CDR3 bases: TGTGCCAGCAGCCTGGGACAGCCGGGAGTGGATACGCAGTATTTT.

The V and J genes are TRBV5-6 and TRBJ2-1; D possibly corresponds to TRBD2 (5 bases). The CDR3 sequence is 17 residues long. In germline, CDR1 is SGHDT, CDR2 YYEEEE. V was pared by 4 bases and J by 2 bases, with 19 bases between. CDR3 in DNA: TGTGCCAGCAGCCGCTTCGGCGGCGAGGGCCCCTACAATGAGCAGTTCTTC. Translating it yields CASSRFGGEGPYNEQFF.

V gene TRBV19 combines with J gene TRBJ1-2; D may be TRBD1 (5 bases). Trimming left V 5 bases short and J 4 bases short, with 8 bases between. The CDR3 covers 12 residues. CDR1 is LNHDA, CDR2 SQIVND, per germline (reference sequence). The CDR3 reads CASSQGGYGYTF. The DNA for the CDR3 is TGTGCCAGTAGTCAGGGTGGCTATGGCTACACCTTC. Combining the CDR3 with reference TRBV19 and TRBJ1-2 gives the whole variable domain DGGITQSPKYLFRKEGQNVTLSCEQNLNHDAMYWYRQDPGQGLRLIYYSQIVNDFQKGDIAEGYSVSREKKESFPLTVTSAQKNPTAFYLCASSQGGYGYTFGSGTRLTVV.

The chain employs TRBV19 and TRBJ2-2, with 13 bases aligning to TRBD2. Trimming removed 5 bases from V and 7 bases from J; junction bases left unmatched: 4. The germline V gene encodes CDR1 LNHDA and CDR2 SQIVND (reference sequence). The length of the CDR3 is 15 residues. The DNA for the CDR3 is TGTGCCAGTAGTGGACTAGCGGGAGCGGTCGGGGAGCTGTTTTTT. Translated: CASSGLAGAVGELFF.

The V gene is TRBV9, the J gene TRBJ1-5; a possible D gene is TRBD1 (6 bases). The CDR3 length is 14 residues. Germline CDR1 and CDR2: SGDLS and YYNGEE. The V and J ends lost 0 bases and 5 bases respectively, with 9 bases between them. Here the CDR3 reads CASSVGDTYQPQHF. CDR3 nucleotide sequence: TGTGCCAGCAGCGTAGGGGACACCTATCAGCCCCAGCATTTT.

The chain joins TRBV9 to TRBJ1-1; 8 bases line up with TRBD1. V shed 3 bases, J shed 0 bases, and the junction held 4 bases outside the gene matches. The CDR3 has 15 residues. Germline CDR1 and CDR2: SGDLS and YYNGEE. The CDR3 reads CASSDGTGMNTEAFF. CDR3 coding DNA: TGTGCCAGCAGCGACGGGACAGGAATGAACACTGAAGCTTTCTTT.

The rearrangement links TRBV7-2 to TRBJ2-7; TRBD1 matches 7 bases. Germline V CDR1 and CDR2: SGHTA, FQGNSA. The J segment lost 2 bases and the V segment lost 2 bases, leaving 9 bases of the junction unmatched. The CDR3 spans 16 residues. The CDR3 here is CASSLKGKGTAYEQYF. DNA for the CDR3: TGTGCCAGCAGCTTAAAGGGTAAAGGGACAGCCTACGAGCAGTACTTC.

The DNA of the CDR3 is TGTGCCAGCAGCCCCAGGGGGAGAGGTGGCTACACCTTC. Translation gives CASSPRGRGGYTF. The rearrangement uses TRBV11-2 and TRBJ1-2; 7 nucleotides align to TRBD1. The trim removed 5 bases at V and 7 bases at J, leaving 7 bases unmatched. The CDR3 length is 13 residues. CDR1 and CDR2 from the germline V gene are SGHAT and FQNNGV. Combining the CDR3 with reference TRBV11-2 and TRBJ1-2 gives the whole variable domain EAGVAQSPRYKIIEKRQSVAFWCNPISGHATLYWYQQILGQGPKLLIQFQNNGVVDDSQLPKDRFSAERLKGVDSTLKIQPAKLEDSAVYLCASSPRGRGGYTFGSGTRLTVV.

V and J are TRBV7-2 and TRBJ1-6; tentatively, D is TRBD1 (5 bases). V gave up 1 base and J gave up 10 bases, with 23 bases separating them. Germline-derived CDR1 and CDR2 are SGHTA and FQGNSA. CDR3 size: 18 residues. The CDR3 loop is CASSLVVTGMGGRSPLHF. CDR3 coding DNA: TGTGCCAGCAGCTTAGTTGTTACGGGGATGGGGGGACGGTCACCCCTCCACTTT. The full variable domain, with the rest looked up from reference TRBV7-2 and TRBJ1-6, is GAGVSQSPSNKVTEKGKDVELRCDPISGHTALYWYRQSLGQGLEFLIYFQGNSAPDKSGLPSDRFSAERTGGSVSTLTIQRTQQEDSAVYLCASSLVVTGMGGRSPLHFGNGTRLTVT.

The chain has TRBV6-6 and TRBJ1-1, with D unresolved. The CDR3 spans 13 residues. V lost 10 bases, J lost 1 base, and 13 bases lay in between. The germline V gene encodes CDR1 MNHNY and CDR2 SVGAGI (reference sequence). The CDR3 bases are TGTGCCACCGAAACCCCAGAGAACACTGAAGCTTTCTTT. It encodes CATETPENTEAFF.

The V and J genes are TRBV5-6 and TRBJ1-2; D may be TRBD1 (6 bases). There are 16 residues in the CDR3. The germline gives CDR1 SGHDT, CDR2 YYEEEE. Deletions cut 4 bases from V and 1 base from J, with 17 bases between. The CDR3 DNA is TGTGCCAGCAGCGGGGACAACAGGGATATTAACTATGGCTACACCTTC. It specifies CASSGDNRDINYGYTF.

The rearrangement joins TRBV24-1 to TRBJ1-5, with D hard to call. V gave up 4 bases and J gave up 7 bases, with 13 bases separating them. The CDR3 covers 14 residues. CDR1 and CDR2 (germline): KGHDR, SFDVKD. CDR3 region: CATSESGAGQPQHF. CDR3 nucleotides: TGTGCCACCAGTGAATCAGGTGCCGGACAGCCCCAGCATTTT.

The chain recombines TRBV3-1 (or the pseudogene TRBV3-2) with TRBJ1-4, with TRBD1 as a possible D gene (6 bases). Trimming left V 0 bases short and J 13 bases short, with 12 bases between. The CDR3 runs 13 residues. Germline loops: CDR1 LGHDT, CDR2 YNNKEL (reference sequence). The CDR3 protein is CASSQDRGSGLFF. The CDR3 DNA reads TGTGCCAGCAGCCAAGATAGGGGGAGCGGACTGTTTTTT.

The CDR3 DNA follows: TGTGCCACCAGTTGGCAGGGTTTCAATAATTCACCCCTCCACTTT. Its protein is CATSWQGFNNSPLHF. The rearrangement uses TRBV24-1 and TRBJ1-6; a possible D gene is TRBD1 (5 bases). Trimming stripped 6 bases from V and 5 bases from J, with 13 bases between. Germline CDR1 is KGHDR and CDR2 is SFDVKD. The CDR3 runs 15 residues.